This T cell receptor (beta chain) was recorded in a study of blood T cell repertoires in COVID-19. The overall study: COVID-19 samples from acute and convalescent phases originated in the United States, Italy and Spain. Nucleic acid was either cDNA or gDNA, and it came from T cells, B-cell-depleted T cells, or PBMCs.

Per the study methods: Nucleated cell number was recorded as an estimate derived from reference gene primer amplification. Repertoires were generated with immunoSEQ multiplex PCR, while TCRdb's copy carries only in-frame clones and drops some. V and J calls and clone size are given by that table; D and trimming were obtained from the DNA. The sample carries roughly 250,000 clones, about 80% recorded once. CDR1 and CDR2 from the germline V gene are MDHEN and SYDVKM. The CDR3 consists of 16 residues. About this clone itself: At one boundary the junction diverges from the germline segment, which might be a read error.

This sequence was found in a woman of 80 years or more with active or convalescent COVID-19. Sequencing used peripheral blood. This sequence joins TRBV28 and TRBJ1-5; maybe TRBD1 (6 bases). The CDR3 spells CASCLVEGGAGQPQHF. CDR3 nucleotide sequence: TGTGCCAGCTGTTTGGTGGAGGGGGGGGCGGGTCAGCCCCAGCATTTT.